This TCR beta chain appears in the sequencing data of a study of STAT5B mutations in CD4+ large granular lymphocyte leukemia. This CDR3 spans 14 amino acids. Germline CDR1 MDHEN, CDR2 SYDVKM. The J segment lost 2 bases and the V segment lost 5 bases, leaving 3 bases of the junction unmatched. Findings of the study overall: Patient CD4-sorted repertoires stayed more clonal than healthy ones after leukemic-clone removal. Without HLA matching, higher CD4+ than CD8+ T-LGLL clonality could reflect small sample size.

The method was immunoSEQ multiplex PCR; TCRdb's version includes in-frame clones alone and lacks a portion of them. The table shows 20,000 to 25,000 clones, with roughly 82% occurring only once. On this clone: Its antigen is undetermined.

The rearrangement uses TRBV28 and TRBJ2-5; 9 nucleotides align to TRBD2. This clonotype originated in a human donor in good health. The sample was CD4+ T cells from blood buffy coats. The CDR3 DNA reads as TGTGCCAGCAGTAGCGGGGGGAGACAAGAGACCCAGTACTTC. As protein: CASSSGGRQETQYF.